This is a list of T cell receptor beta chains from one sample in a study of OX40 agonist ivuxolimab in advanced cancers. The table came from immunoSEQ multiplex PCR; TCRdb's copy has only in-frame clones and leaves some out. Of around 79,000 clones in the sample, more than 85% were seen once. The sample in question was CD4+ or CD8+ T cells sorted from blood, obtained in a trial of the OX40 agonist ivuxolimab. All receptors derive from an adult with an advanced solid tumor such as melanoma, head and neck, liver or kidney cancer. Each CDR3 is given with its conserved first and last residue. The D gene is left open where the match is weak. A row's size may be missing; if present it is once, few, many or a size class.

size	D	V	J	DNA	CDR3
few	TRBD1	TRBV6-1	TRBJ1-3	TGTGCCAGCAGTGAAGGGGACAGCGGTGGAAACACCATATATTTT	CASSEGDSGGNTIYF
.	TRBD2	TRBV7-8	TRBJ2-3	TGTGCCAGCAGCTTTCCAACTAGCGGGGGCATTAGCACAGATACGCAGTATTTT	CASSFPTSGGISTDTQYF
once	TRBD2	TRBV6-5	TRBJ2-3	TGTGCCAGCAGTTACTCTCCTAGCGGAACCACAGATACGCAGTATTTT	CASSYSPSGTTDTQYF
.	TRBD2	TRBV7-7	TRBJ2-2	TGTGCTAGCAGCTCCGGGACTAGCGGGTTCGGGGAGCTGTTTTTT	CASSSGTSGFGELFF
.	.	TRBV10-3	TRBJ1-5	TGTGCCATCTCCTCGGGGGCTCAGCCCCAGCATTTT	CAISSGAQPQHF
.	TRBD1	TRBV27	TRBJ1-4	TGTGCCAGCAGTTTTGGGACAGGGGGTGAAAAACTGTTTTTT	CASSFGTGGEKLFF
few	.	TRBV6-6	TRBJ1-6	TGTGCCAGCACCCTAACGAGTTCACCCCTCCACTTT	CASTLTSSPLHF
.	TRBD2	TRBV4-1	TRBJ2-3	TGCGCCAGCAGCCAAGTTTCCACTAGCGGGGGGGCCGGCCCAGATACGCAGTATTTT	CASSQVSTSGGAGPDTQYF
.	TRBD1	TRBV10-3	TRBJ2-7	TGTGCCATCAGCTTGGGACAGCTACCCTACGAGCAGTACTTC	CAISLGQLPYEQYF
.	.	TRBV6-5	TRBJ1-1	TGTGCCAGCAGTTTTCAGGGGCTTAACACTGAAGCTTTCTTT	CASSFQGLNTEAFF
.	.	TRBV10-3	TRBJ2-7	TGTGCCATCAGTGAGTCCGGGACAAGTGCCTACGAGCAGTACTTC	CAISESGTSAYEQYF
.	.	TRBV6-1	TRBJ1-2	TGTGCCAGCAGTGAATGGGCAGGGGACTATGGCTACACCTTC	CASSEWAGDYGYTF
.	.	TRBV15	TRBJ1-1	TGTGCCACCAGCAGAGGCCCGGGGCAGGAAGCTTTCTTT	CATSRGPGQEAFF
.	.	TRBV15	TRBJ2-2	TGTGCCACCGATGAGGGTCCAGGGAGCACCGGGGAGCTGTTTTTT	CATDEGPGSTGELFF
.	.	TRBV5-5	TRBJ2-7	TGTGCCAGCAGCTCGAGGGAATCCTACGAGCAGTACTTC	CASSSRESYEQYF
.	.	TRBV10-3	TRBJ1-2	TGTGCCATCAGCAGCGAAGACGGGGGATGGTATGGCTACACCTTC	CAISSEDGGWYGYTF
once	.	TRBV7-9	TRBJ1-5	TGTGCCAGCAGCCCATCCCCTCTATGGGACAGCAATCAGCCCCAGCATTTT	CASSPSPLWDSNQPQHF
.	TRBD1	TRBV11-2	TRBJ2-7	TGTGCCAGCAGCTGGGGACAGGGGGCGCTTTACGAGCAGTACTTC	CASSWGQGALYEQYF
medium-sized	TRBD2	TRBV10-3	TRBJ2-7	TGTGCCATCAGTGAGTCCCTAGCGGGGTCCTACGAGCAGTACTTC	CAISESLAGSYEQYF
.	.	TRBV11-1	TRBJ2-7	TGTGCCAGCAGCTTAAGCCTTCCTACCCAGCAGTACTTC	CASSLSLPTQQYF
.	TRBD1	TRBV13	TRBJ1-1	TGTGCCAGCAGCTTAGGCCTTACAGGGGTTGAAGCTTTCTTT	CASSLGLTGVEAFF
.	.	TRBV19	TRBJ1-1	TGTGCCAGTAGGGGCGGGGGATTCAATGAAGCTTTCTTT	CASRGGGFNEAFF
.	.	TRBV16	TRBJ2-1	TGTGCCAGCAGCCAATCCGTAGGGACGGGTGAGCAGTTCTTC	CASSQSVGTGEQFF
.	TRBD1	TRBV7-9	TRBJ1-1	TGTGCCAGCAGCTCCGACAGGGGTTTGAACACTGAAGCTTTCTTT	CASSSDRGLNTEAFF
once	.	TRBV5-4	TRBJ2-7	TGTGCCAGCAGCTTGGTCGGGGGATACTCCTACGAGCAGTACTTC	CASSLVGGYSYEQYF
.	.	TRBV7-2	TRBJ2-7	TGTGCCAGCAGCTACCCGGGATTTAGCCCCTACGAGCAGTACTTC	CASSYPGFSPYEQYF
few	.	TRBV4-3	TRBJ1-1	TGCGCCAGCAGCCAAGATCCAGGGAACACTGAAGCTTTCTTT	CASSQDPGNTEAFF
.	.	TRBV9	TRBJ1-1	TGTGCCAGCAGCGCAGGGAGCACTGAAGCTTTCTTT	CASSAGSTEAFF